This TCR beta chain was identified during a study of cytomegalovirus exposure and HLA in healthy donors. The PCR ran on 60 Vbeta and 13 Jbeta primers. Some clones are missing from TCRdb's copy, which holds only in-frame ones; the method was immunoSEQ multiplex PCR. The sample shows approximately 110,000 clones, over 80% of them seen only once. CDR1 is MNHEY and CDR2 is SVGAGI in the germline V gene. The V end was cut by 5 bases, the J end by 4 bases, with 11 bases between. The CDR3 is 13 amino acids. The V and J genes are TRBV6-5 and TRBJ1-2; TRBD1 is a possible D gene (6 bases). This clonotype was sampled from a man aged 30 to 45 in good health and CMV-seropositive. The specimen was PBMCs. CDR3 sequence: CASSPQGVYGYTF. CDR3 sequence (DNA): TGTGCCAGCAGTCCACAGGGTGTCTATGGCTACACCTTC.